The T cell receptor beta chain under discussion was sequenced for a study of OX40 agonist ivuxolimab in advanced cancers. The V end was cut by 1 base, the J end by 3 bases, with 11 bases between. Per germline, CDR1 SGDLS and CDR2 YYNGEE. This CDR3 region has 16 residues. This clone turned up a few times. TCRdb keeps only in-frame clones here, not all; method: immunoSEQ multiplex PCR. The sample holds just over 95,000 clones; roughly 88% are singletons and the top ten take about 4.1%. The chain joins TRBV9 to TRBJ2-6; tentative D call: TRBD2 (5 bases). The sample was CD4+ or CD8+ T cells sorted from blood, taken in a trial of the OX40 agonist ivuxolimab. The source is an adult with an advanced solid tumor such as melanoma, head and neck, liver or kidney cancer. The CDR3 loop is CASSVRRGIGANVLTF. The CDR3 coding sequence is TGTGCCAGCAGCGTACGCCGGGGAATTGGGGCCAACGTCCTGACTTTC.